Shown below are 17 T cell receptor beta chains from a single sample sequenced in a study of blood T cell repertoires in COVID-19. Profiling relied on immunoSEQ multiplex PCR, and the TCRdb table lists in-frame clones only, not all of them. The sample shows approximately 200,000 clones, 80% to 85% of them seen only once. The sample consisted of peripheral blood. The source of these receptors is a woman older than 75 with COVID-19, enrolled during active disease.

The CDR3 spells CASSPRDRAYEQYF. The DNA of the CDR3 is TGTGCCAGCTCACCCCGGGACAGGGCCTACGAGCAGTACTTC. The chain recombines TRBV18 with TRBJ2-7; TRBD1 matches at 9 bases. Looked up from germline, CDR1 is KGHSH and CDR2 is LQKENI. The CDR3 has 14 amino acids. Trimming at V came to 3 bases and at J to 2 bases, leaving 2 bases not matched to a gene.

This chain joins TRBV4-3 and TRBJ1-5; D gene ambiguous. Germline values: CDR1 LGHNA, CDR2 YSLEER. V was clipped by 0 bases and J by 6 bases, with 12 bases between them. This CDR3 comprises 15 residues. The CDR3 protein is CASSQEAFPSQPQHF. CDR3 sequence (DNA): TGCGCCAGCAGCCAAGAAGCTTTCCCTAGTCAGCCCCAGCATTTT.

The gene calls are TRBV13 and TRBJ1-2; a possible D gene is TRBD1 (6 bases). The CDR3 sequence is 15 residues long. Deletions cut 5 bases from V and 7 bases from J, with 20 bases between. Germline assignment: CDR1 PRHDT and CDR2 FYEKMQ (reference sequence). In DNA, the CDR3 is TGTGCCAGCAGCCCCCGTAGGGACATTACCGGTGGCTACACCTTC. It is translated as CASSPRRDITGGYTF.

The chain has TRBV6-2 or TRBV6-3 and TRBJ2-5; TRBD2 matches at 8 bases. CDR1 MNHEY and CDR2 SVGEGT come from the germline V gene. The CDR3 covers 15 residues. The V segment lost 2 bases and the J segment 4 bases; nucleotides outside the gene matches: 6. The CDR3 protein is CASSYVRREGETQYF. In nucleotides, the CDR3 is TGTGCCAGCAGTTACGTAAGACGGGAGGGAGAGACCCAGTACTTC.

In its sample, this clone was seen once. The DNA of the CDR3 is TGTGCCAGCAGTTACCGGGACAGATACACCGGGGAGCTGTTTTTT. Its protein is CASSYRDRYTGELFF. The chain recombines TRBV28 with TRBJ2-2, with 7 nucleotides matching TRBD1. CDR1 is MDHEN and CDR2 is SYDVKM in the germline V gene. This CDR3 comprises 15 residues. Trimming removed 4 bases from V and 3 bases from J; junction bases left unmatched: 5.

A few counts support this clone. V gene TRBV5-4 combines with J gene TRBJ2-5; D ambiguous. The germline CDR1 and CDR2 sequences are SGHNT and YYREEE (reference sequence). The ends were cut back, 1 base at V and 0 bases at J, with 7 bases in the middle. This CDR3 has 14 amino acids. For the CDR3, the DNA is TGTGCCAGCAGCTTGCCCCCGTACCAAGAGACCCAGTACTTC. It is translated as CASSLPPYQETQYF.

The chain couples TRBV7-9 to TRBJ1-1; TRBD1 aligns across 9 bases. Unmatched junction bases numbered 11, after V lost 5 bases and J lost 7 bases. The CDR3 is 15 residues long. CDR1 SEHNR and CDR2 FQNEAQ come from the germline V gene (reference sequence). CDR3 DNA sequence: TGTGCCAGCAGCACCCGACAGGGGGGGGTTGATGAAGCTTTCTTT. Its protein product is CASSTRQGGVDEAFF.

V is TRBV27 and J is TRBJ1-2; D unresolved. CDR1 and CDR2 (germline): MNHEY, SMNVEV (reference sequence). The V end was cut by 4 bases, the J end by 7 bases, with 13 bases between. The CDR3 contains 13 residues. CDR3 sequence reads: CASSSDAAAGYTF. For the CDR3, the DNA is TGTGCCAGCAGTTCTGACGCGGCGGCTGGCTACACCTTC.

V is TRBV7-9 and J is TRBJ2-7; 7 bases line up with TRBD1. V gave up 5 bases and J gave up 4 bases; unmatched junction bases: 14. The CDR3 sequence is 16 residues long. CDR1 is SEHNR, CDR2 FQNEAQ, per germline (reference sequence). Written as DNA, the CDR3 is TGTGCCAGCAGCCAAGGATGGCAGGGGGAATTGTACGAGCAGTACTTC. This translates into CASSQGWQGELYEQYF. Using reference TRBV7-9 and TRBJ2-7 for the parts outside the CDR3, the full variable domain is DTGVSQNPRHKITKRGQNVTFRCDPISEHNRLYWYRQTLGQGPEFLTYFQNEAQLEKSRLLSDRFSAERPKGSFSTLEIQRTEQGDSAMYLCASSQGWQGELYEQYFGPGTRLTVT.

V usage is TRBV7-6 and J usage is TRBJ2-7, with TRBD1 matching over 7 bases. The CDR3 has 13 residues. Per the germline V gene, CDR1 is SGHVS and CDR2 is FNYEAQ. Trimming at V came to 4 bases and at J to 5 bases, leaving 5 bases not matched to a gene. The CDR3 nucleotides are TGTGCCAGCAGCTCGACAGGGATCCACGAGCAGTACTTC. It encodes CASSSTGIHEQYF.

CDR3 nucleotides: TGTGCCAGCAGGCCGACTGGGTTCTATGGCTACACCTTC. Protein: CASRPTGFYGYTF. The V call is TRBV6-5, the J call TRBJ1-2, with D unclear. V was cut by 6 bases and J by 4 bases, with 12 bases left in between. CDR1 is MNHEY, CDR2 SVGAGI, per germline. The CDR3 length is 13 residues.

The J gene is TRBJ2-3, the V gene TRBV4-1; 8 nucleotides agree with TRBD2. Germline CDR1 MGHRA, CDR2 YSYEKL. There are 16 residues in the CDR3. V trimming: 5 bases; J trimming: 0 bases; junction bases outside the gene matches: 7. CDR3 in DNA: TGCGCCAGCAGCTTTATAGCGGGGCCTAGCACAGATACGCAGTATTTT. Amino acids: CASSFIAGPSTDTQYF.

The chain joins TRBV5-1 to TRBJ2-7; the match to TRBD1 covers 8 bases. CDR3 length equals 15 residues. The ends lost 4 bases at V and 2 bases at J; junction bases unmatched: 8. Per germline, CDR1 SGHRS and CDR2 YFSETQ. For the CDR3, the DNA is TGCGCCAGCAGCCAAGGACAGGGATTCACCTACGAGCAGTACTTC. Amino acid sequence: CASSQGQGFTYEQYF.

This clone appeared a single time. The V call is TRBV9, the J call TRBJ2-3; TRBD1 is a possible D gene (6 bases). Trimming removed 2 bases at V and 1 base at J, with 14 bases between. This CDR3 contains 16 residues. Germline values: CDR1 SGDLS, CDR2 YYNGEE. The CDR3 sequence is CASSVPRGGGTDTQYF. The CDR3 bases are TGTGCCAGCAGCGTCCCCCGTGGGGGCGGCACAGATACGCAGTATTTT. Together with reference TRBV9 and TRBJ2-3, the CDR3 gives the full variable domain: DSGVTQTPKHLITATGQRVTLRCSPRSGDLSVYWYQQSLDQGLQFLIQYYNGEERAKGNILERFSAQQFPDLHSELNLSSLELGDSALYFCASSVPRGGGTDTQYFGPGTRLTVL.

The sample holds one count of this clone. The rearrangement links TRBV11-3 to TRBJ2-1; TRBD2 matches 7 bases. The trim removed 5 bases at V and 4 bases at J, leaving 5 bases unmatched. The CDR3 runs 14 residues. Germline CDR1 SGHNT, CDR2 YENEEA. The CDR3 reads CASSERGPYNEQFF. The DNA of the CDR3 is TGTGCCAGCAGCGAGCGGGGCCCTTACAATGAGCAGTTCTTC.

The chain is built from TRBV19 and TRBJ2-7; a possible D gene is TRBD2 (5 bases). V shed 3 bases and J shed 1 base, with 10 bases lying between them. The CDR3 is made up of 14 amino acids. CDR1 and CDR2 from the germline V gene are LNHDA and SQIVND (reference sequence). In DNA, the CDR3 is TGTGCCAGTAGTATCGGCGGCGGGTCCTACGAGCAGTACTTC. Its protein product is CASSIGGGSYEQYF. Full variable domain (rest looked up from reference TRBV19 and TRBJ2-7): DGGITQSPKYLFRKEGQNVTLSCEQNLNHDAMYWYRQDPGQGLRLIYYSQIVNDFQKGDIAEGYSVSREKKESFPLTVTSAQKNPTAFYLCASSIGGGSYEQYFGPGTRLTVT.

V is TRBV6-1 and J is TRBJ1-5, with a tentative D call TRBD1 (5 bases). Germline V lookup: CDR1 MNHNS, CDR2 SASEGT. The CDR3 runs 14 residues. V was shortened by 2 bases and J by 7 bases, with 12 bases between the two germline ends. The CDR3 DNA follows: TGTGCCAGCAGTGAATCAGGGCGTGTACAGCCCCAGCATTTT. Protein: CASSESGRVQPQHF.